The 30 T cell receptor beta chains in this list originate from one sample, sequenced in a study of cytomegalovirus exposure and HLA in healthy donors. 13 Jbeta primers and 60 Vbeta primers were used for the PCR. Libraries were prepared by immunoSEQ multiplex PCR; TCRdb keeps only in-frame clonotypes and omits some of them. The sample includes about 140,000 clones, approximately 82% of them seen just once. What was sequenced was PBMCs. The source is a woman aged 40 to 50 in good health and CMV-seronegative.

V gene TRBV5-1 combines with J gene TRBJ2-2, with 9 positions matching TRBD2. V was pared by 4 bases and J by 0 bases, with 22 bases of the junction left unmatched. Per the germline V gene, CDR1 is SGHRS and CDR2 is YFSETQ. The length of the CDR3 is 22 residues. This CDR3 is CASSTLGDQTSGTKTNTGELFF. CDR3 coding DNA: TGCGCCAGCAGCACTCTAGGGGATCAGACTAGCGGTACTAAAACGAACACCGGGGAGCTGTTTTTT. The variable domain in full, with the rest retrieved from reference TRBV5-1 and TRBJ2-2, is KAGVTQTPRYLIKTRGQQVTLSCSPISGHRSVSWYQQTPGQGLQFLFEYFSETQRNKGNFPGRFSGRQFSNSRSEMNVSTLELGDSALYLCASSTLGDQTSGTKTNTGELFFGEGSRLTVL.

The chain employs TRBV6-5 and TRBJ1-1; 7 bases are shared with TRBD1. The germline CDR1 and CDR2 sequences are MNHEY and SVGAGI. With 6 bases clipped from V and 1 base from J, the junction kept 5 bases outside the gene matches. This CDR3 region has 14 residues. CDR3 region: CASSRTGENTEAFF. For the CDR3, the DNA is TGTGCCAGCAGCCGAACAGGGGAGAACACTGAAGCTTTCTTT.

A few counts support this clone. V gene TRBV30 combines with J gene TRBJ1-4; D is undetermined. The CDR3 is 11 residues long. CDR1 is GTSNPN and CDR2 is SVGIG in the germline V gene (reference sequence). Trimming took 3 bases from V and 8 from J, leaving 7 bases between them. The CDR3 nucleotides are TGTGCCTGGAGGTCCGAGGAAAAACTGTTTTTT. Translating gives CAWRSEEKLFF.

V gene TRBV9 combines with J gene TRBJ2-1; TRBD2 might be the D (6 bases). V was clipped by 3 bases and J by 3 bases, with 10 bases between them. The CDR3 covers 14 residues. The germline V gene encodes CDR1 SGDLS and CDR2 YYNGEE. CDR3 sequence: CASSETDYYNEQFF. The CDR3 bases are TGTGCCAGCAGCGAGACGGACTACTACAATGAGCAGTTCTTC.

The rearrangement links TRBV6-1 to TRBJ1-6, with 11 nucleotides matching TRBD1. Germline V gives CDR1 MNHNS, CDR2 SASEGT. This CDR3 comprises 15 residues. The J segment lost 9 bases and the V segment lost 1 base, leaving 2 bases of the junction unmatched. This CDR3 reads CASSEVDRGLSPLHF. DNA of the CDR3: TGTGCCAGCAGTGAAGTGGACAGGGGGCTTTCACCCCTCCACTTT.

A few counts support this clone. The rearrangement joins TRBV7-9 to TRBJ2-1; 10 positions agree with TRBD2. Germline CDR1 and CDR2: SEHNR and FQNEAQ (reference sequence). The trim removed 2 bases at V and 2 bases at J, leaving 0 bases unmatched. The CDR3 contains 15 residues. CDR3 DNA sequence: TGTGCCAGCAGCTTAAGCGGGAGGGCCTACAATGAGCAGTTCTTC. Protein product: CASSLSGRAYNEQFF.

The chain links TRBV5-1 to TRBJ1-3; D is perhaps TRBD1 (6 bases). CDR3 length: 16 amino acids. Germline V lookup: CDR1 SGHRS, CDR2 YFSETQ. Between the trimmed V and J ends, which lost 3 bases and 4 bases, there was a span of 17 bases. Here the CDR3 DNA reads TGCGCCAGCAGCTCCGGACAGAGCCTCTGGGGAAACACCATATATTTT. This encodes CASSSGQSLWGNTIYF.

This clone has a single count. The chain recombines TRBV6-4 with TRBJ2-5; D gene ambiguous. Trimming left V 7 bases short and J 0 bases short, with 6 bases between. This CDR3 comprises 12 residues. Germline V gene data show CDR1 as MRHNA and CDR2 as SNTAGT. The DNA of the CDR3 is TGTGCCAGCAACTGGTACCAAGAGACCCAGTACTTC. It is translated as CASNWYQETQYF.

The chain uses TRBV18 and TRBJ2-2, with 10 bases identical to TRBD2. CDR1 is KGHSH, CDR2 LQKENI, per germline. V shed 5 bases, J shed 0 bases, and the junction held 3 bases outside the gene matches. This CDR3 is built from 16 residues. CDR3 sequence reads: CASSSTSGANTGELFF. The CDR3 DNA sequence: TGTGCCAGCTCAAGTACTAGCGGGGCGAACACCGGGGAGCTGTTTTTT.

This sequence joins TRBV30 and TRBJ2-5; D remains unclear. Trimming removed 0 bases from V and 4 bases from J, with 6 bases in between. Germline V lookup: CDR1 GTSNPN, CDR2 SVGIG (reference sequence). This CDR3 has 12 residues. CDR3 nucleotides: TGTGCCTGGAGTGTCCCGGGAGAGACCCAGTACTTC. This gives the protein CAWSVPGETQYF.

This chain joins TRBV19 and TRBJ2-3; tentatively, D is TRBD1 (6 bases). Germline CDR1 is LNHDA and CDR2 is SQIVND (reference sequence). This CDR3 spans 15 amino acids. The V end was cut by 1 base, the J end by 4 bases, with 12 bases between. The CDR3: CASSIVGGHADTQYF. Here the CDR3 DNA reads TGTGCCAGTAGTATAGTTGGGGGACACGCAGATACGCAGTATTTT.

The rearrangement links TRBV11-2 to TRBJ1-1; maybe TRBD1 (5 bases). The germline CDR1 and CDR2 sequences are SGHAT and FQNNGV. CDR3 length: 13 residues. Between the trimmed V and J ends, which lost 2 bases and 1 base, there was a span of 5 bases. CDR3 nucleotide sequence: TGTGCCAGCAGCTTAACAGGGAACACTGAAGCTTTCTTT. Amino acids: CASSLTGNTEAFF. Based on the CDR3 plus reference TRBV11-2 and TRBJ1-1, the full variable domain is EAGVAQSPRYKIIEKRQSVAFWCNPISGHATLYWYQQILGQGPKLLIQFQNNGVVDDSQLPKDRFSAERLKGVDSTLKIQPAKLEDSAVYLCASSLTGNTEAFFGQGTRLTVV.

The gene calls are TRBV20-1 and TRBJ1-2; no reliable D call. Germline lookup yields CDR1 DFQATT and CDR2 SNEGSKA (reference sequence). V was cut by 4 bases and J by 6 bases, with 6 bases left in between. This CDR3 is built from 10 residues. CDR3 DNA: TGCAGTGCTATTTATGATGGCTACACCTTC. Protein sequence: CSAIYDGYTF.

The rearrangement links TRBV13 to TRBJ2-1; 7 bases line up with TRBD2. V lost 6 bases and J lost 10; bases outside the gene matches: 15. The CDR3 sequence is 15 residues long. Germline V gene lookup returns CDR1 PRHDT and CDR2 FYEKMQ (reference sequence). The CDR3 nucleotides read TGTGCCAGCAGTCTCAGCTACGCGGGAGTGGGGGAGCAGTTCTTC. This gives the protein CASSLSYAGVGEQFF.

The J gene is TRBJ2-3, the V gene TRBV19, with D hard to call. Between the trimmed V and J ends, which lost 5 bases and 4 bases, there was a span of 19 bases. Germline CDR1 and CDR2: LNHDA and SQIVND (reference sequence). The CDR3 consists of 16 residues. CDR3: CASSPITRPQADTQYF. CDR3 DNA sequence: TGTGCCAGTAGTCCGATAACTCGACCGCAGGCAGATACGCAGTATTTT.

This clone was observed a handful of times. The CDR3 nucleotides read TGTGCCAGCAGACGGAGCGGGAGGGGGGGCCAAGAGACCCAGTACTTC. It translates to CASRRSGRGGQETQYF. The V and J genes are TRBV28 and TRBJ2-5; 10 positions match TRBD2. The junction had 8 bases not matched to a gene; V was cut back by 6 bases and J by 1 base. Germline values: CDR1 MDHEN, CDR2 SYDVKM. This CDR3 is built from 16 residues.

This chain joins TRBV4-2 and TRBJ2-5; D remains unclear. Germline lookup yields CDR1 LGHNA and CDR2 YNFKEQ. The CDR3 spans 12 residues. Deletions cut 4 bases from V and 2 bases from J, with 5 bases between. Written as DNA, the CDR3 is TGTGCCAGCAGCCGCAGGCAAGAGACCCAGTACTTC. Its protein is CASSRRQETQYF.

This chain links TRBV4-1 with TRBJ2-1; D is perhaps TRBD1 or TRBD2 (10 bases each). The V and J ends lost 3 bases and 4 bases respectively, with 31 bases between them. The CDR3 runs 21 residues. The germline V gene has CDR1 MGHRA and CDR2 YSYEKL. The CDR3 coding sequence is TGCGCCAGCAGCCAGTACTGGACAGGGGGGTCTAGCGGGAGTATTTACAATGAGCAGTTCTTC. It translates to CASSQYWTGGSSGSIYNEQFF.

The V and J genes are TRBV11-2 and TRBJ2-1; 8 bases fit TRBD2. V lost 3 bases to trimming and J lost 3 bases; unmatched junction nucleotides: 7. This CDR3 is built from 16 residues. The germline V gene encodes CDR1 SGHAT and CDR2 FQNNGV. The CDR3 spells CASSFPVSGDYNEQFF. The DNA of the CDR3 is TGTGCCAGCAGCTTCCCGGTTAGCGGGGACTACAATGAGCAGTTCTTC.

The V and J genes are TRBV7-3 and TRBJ2-5, with D hard to call. The germline V gene has CDR1 SGHTA and CDR2 FQGTGA. CDR3 length equals 13 residues. Trimming took 0 bases from V and 3 from J, leaving 5 bases between them. For the CDR3, the DNA is TGTGCCAGCAGCTTAACCCCAAAAGAGACCCAGTACTTC. Translation gives CASSLTPKETQYF.

This clone was picked up one time. The chain links TRBV7-2 to TRBJ2-7, with D unresolved. Germline CDR1 SGHTA, CDR2 FQGNSA. The V end was cut by 2 bases, the J end by 0 bases, with 11 bases between. This CDR3 comprises 15 residues. As DNA, the CDR3 is TGTGCCAGCAGCTTATTCCTACCAATCTCCTACGAGCAGTACTTC. It translates to CASSLFLPISYEQYF.

This chain links TRBV11-2 with TRBJ2-3; maybe TRBD2 (7 bases). CDR1 SGHAT and CDR2 FQNNGV come from the germline V gene. Trimming removed 5 bases at V and 5 bases at J, with 11 bases between. This CDR3 contains 13 residues. DNA of the CDR3: TGTGCCAGCAGCAGCGGGACAAAAGATACGCAGTATTTT. This encodes CASSSGTKDTQYF.

The chain recombines TRBV2 with TRBJ2-5; TRBD2 might be the D (6 bases). V lost 3 bases, J lost 2 bases, and 13 bases lay in between. The germline V gene has CDR1 SNHLY and CDR2 FYNNEI. This CDR3 comprises 15 residues. The DNA of the CDR3 is TGTGCCAGCAGTGACCCGGCGGGACGACAAGAGACCCAGTACTTC. Translated, it gives CASSDPAGRQETQYF.

The CDR3 loop is CASSLTGGVDLRGYTF. CDR3 in DNA: TGTGCCAGCAGTTTGACAGGGGGCGTCGATCTGCGTGGCTACACCTTC. The chain joins TRBV28 to TRBJ1-2; TRBD1 matches at 10 bases. Germline CDR1 is MDHEN and CDR2 is SYDVKM. With V trimmed by 3 bases and J by 7 bases, 11 bases remained unmatched. CDR3 length: 16 amino acids.

The count of this clone is one. The V call is TRBV7-6, the J call TRBJ1-1; weak D call: TRBD1 (5 bases). V was shortened by 4 bases and J by 5 bases, with 17 bases between the two germline ends. Germline-derived CDR1 and CDR2 are SGHVS and FNYEAQ. The CDR3 is 15 amino acids. In DNA, the CDR3 is TGTGCCAGCAGCTCGTCCCGGGGGTTGGGGACTGAAGCTTTCTTT. It encodes CASSSSRGLGTEAFF.

This chain joins TRBV7-9 and TRBJ2-7; 8 bases map to TRBD1. CDR3 length: 15 amino acids. CDR1 and CDR2 from the germline V gene are SEHNR and FQNEAQ (reference sequence). J lost 0 bases, V lost 5 bases, and 6 bases had no gene match. The CDR3: CASSPRTGLSYEQYF. The DNA for the CDR3 is TGTGCCAGCAGCCCCCGGACAGGGCTCTCCTACGAGCAGTACTTC. The whole variable domain, remainder taken from reference TRBV7-9 and TRBJ2-7, is DTGVSQNPRHKITKRGQNVTFRCDPISEHNRLYWYRQTLGQGPEFLTYFQNEAQLEKSRLLSDRFSAERPKGSFSTLEIQRTEQGDSAMYLCASSPRTGLSYEQYFGPGTRLTVT.

This chain links TRBV7-6 with TRBJ2-5, with TRBD2 as a possible D gene (6 bases). CDR1 and CDR2 from the germline V gene are SGHVS and FNYEAQ. The CDR3 is 15 amino acids. V was trimmed by 2 bases and J by 5 bases, leaving 15 bases between them. CDR3 residues: CASSLNRGREETQYF. CDR3 nucleotides: TGTGCCAGCAGCTTAAACAGAGGACGGGAGGAGACCCAGTACTTC.

This rearrangement joins TRBV30 to TRBJ1-2; 8 bases fit TRBD1. The V gene end was trimmed by 3 bases and the J gene end by 4 bases; junction bases not matched to a gene: 7. The CDR3 loop spans 14 amino acids. CDR1 is GTSNPN, CDR2 SVGIG, per germline (reference sequence). The CDR3 DNA follows: TGTGCCTGGAGGAGGACAGGGAGGCGCTATGGCTACACCTTC. As protein: CAWRRTGRRYGYTF.

J is TRBJ2-1 and V is TRBV6-5; D call uncertain. Trimming cost V 2 bases and J 1 base, with 9 bases left between them. Looked up from germline, CDR1 is MNHEY and CDR2 is SVGAGI. This CDR3 is built from 15 residues. The CDR3: CASSYQSLSYNEQFF. CDR3 in DNA: TGTGCCAGCAGTTACCAAAGCCTTTCCTACAATGAGCAGTTCTTC.

The chain joins TRBV2 to TRBJ2-1; 7 nucleotides align to TRBD2. Germline V gene data show CDR1 as SNHLY and CDR2 as FYNNEI. CDR3 size: 14 residues. V was clipped by 6 bases and J by 4 bases; unmatched bases: 6. The CDR3 DNA sequence: TGTGCCAGCAGAACAGCGGGGAATTACAATGAGCAGTTCTTC. The encoded protein is CASRTAGNYNEQFF.